This T cell receptor (beta chain) was sequenced during a study of vaccination effects on CD4 cells after COVID-19. On the study more broadly: The participants, recipients of two vaccine doses, got either BNT162b2 or mRNA-1273.

Between the trimmed V and J ends, which lost 5 bases and 2 bases, there was a span of 14 bases. The germline V gene has CDR1 SGHRS and CDR2 YFSETQ. This CDR3 is built from 15 residues. Generated by immunoSEQ multiplex PCR, the TCRdb table keeps only in-frame clones and is missing some. The table includes 40,000 or so clones, roughly 80% detected once. This clone turned up a few times. Its antigen is not identified. The culture ran for roughly 10 days before CD4+ T cells were isolated. The chain employs TRBV5-1 and TRBJ1-5; a possible D gene is TRBD1 (6 bases). The clonotype was recovered from a human donor who received a COVID-19 vaccine. Sequencing was performed on CD4+ T cells from PBMCs cultured without peptide, taken before COVID-19 vaccination. The CDR3 nucleotides are TGCGCCAGCAGTCAGGAGGGGGGCGGCAATCAGCCCCAGCATTTT. Residues: CASSQEGGGNQPQHF.